The 17 T cell receptor beta chains presented below share a single source sample, sequenced in a study of glioma-infiltrating T cells. TCR alpha and beta CDR3 regions were amplified from RNA using iRepertoire nested multiplex PCR. MiXCR, applied by TCRdb to the multiplex PCR reads, yields one record per CDR3 protein. The data contain about 410,000 distinct CDR3 sequences, roughly two fifths of them seen just once; the ten biggest clones take up approximately 12%. Sequenced: glioma tissue, nonneoplastic brain tissue, or PBMCs (not recorded which). These receptors all stem from a human donor with low-grade glioma or glioblastoma, undergoing nonglioma brain surgery, or in good health (not recorded which).

As concerns this clonotype: Because the CDR3 is missing its conserved closing phenylalanine or tryptophan, this is likely a read error. V and J are TRBV15 and TRBJ2-1; 9 bases line up with TRBD2. J was trimmed by 4 bases and V by 1 base; bases with no gene match: 5. The CDR3 loop spans 16 amino acids. Germline V gene data show CDR1 as LNHNV and CDR2 as YYDKDF (reference sequence). The CDR3 DNA follows: TGTGCCACCAGCAGAGCATCGGCGGGGGGGTACAATGAGCAGTTCTTG. This codes for CATSRASAGGYNEQFL.

Only a few counts were recorded for this clonotype. This chain joins TRBV7-2 and TRBJ2-1; TRBD1 matches 7 bases. The germline CDR1 and CDR2 sequences are SGHTA and FQGNSA. V gave up 4 bases and J gave up 10 bases; unmatched junction bases: 10. The CDR3 covers 14 residues. CDR3 coding DNA: TGTGCCAGCAGCTACAGGGGTGGCCCTTGGGAGCAGTTCTTC. Residues: CASSYRGGPWEQFF.

This clonotype came up many times. V gene TRBV27 combines with J gene TRBJ1-6, with D hard to call. V lost 3 bases and J lost 9, with 12 bases in between. This CDR3 contains 14 residues. Germline CDR1 reads MNHEY; CDR2 reads SMNVEV (reference sequence). The CDR3, as DNA: TGTGCCAGCAGTTTCCGGGAAGCATCTTCACCCCTCCACTTT. Encoded protein: CASSFREASSPLHF.

About this clonotype itself: Just one base apart from a much larger clone, this may be a read error. This chain joins TRBV7-9 and TRBJ1-2; TRBD1 might be the D (6 bases). The CDR3 contains 12 residues. Germline V lookup: CDR1 SEHNR, CDR2 FQNEAQ (reference sequence). With 8 bases removed from V and 8 bases from J, the gap between germline ends came to 15 bases. For the CDR3, the DNA is TGTGCCAGCGGAACAGGGACGCGCGGCTACACCTTC. Translated: CASGTGTRGYTF.

This clonotype was found once. The chain recombines TRBV7-9 with TRBJ2-3; 7 nucleotides align to TRBD1. This CDR3 has 15 residues. The V segment lost 5 bases and the J segment 1 base; nucleotides outside the gene matches: 6. Looked up from germline, CDR1 is SEHNR and CDR2 is FQNEAQ (reference sequence). The CDR3 here is CASSQGQRRTDTQYF. CDR3 DNA sequence: TGTGCCAGCAGCCAGGGACAGAGACGCACAGATACGCAGTATTTT.

The sample holds a few counts of this clonotype. The chain employs TRBV28 and TRBJ1-2; 8 bases align to TRBD1. This CDR3 has 14 residues. Trimming removed 0 bases from V and 7 bases from J; junction bases left unmatched: 4. The germline gives CDR1 MDHEN, CDR2 SYDVKM. The DNA of the CDR3 is TGTGCCAGCAGTTTATGGGCAGGGGGCCCTGGCTACACCTTC. Its protein product is CASSLWAGGPGYTF.

Notes on this clonotype: This may arise from a read error, as a much more abundant clone is one base away. V is TRBV6-1 and J is TRBJ1-5; D possibly corresponds to TRBD1 (5 bases). V was trimmed by 3 bases and J by 8 bases, leaving 14 bases between them. The CDR3 has 14 amino acids. Germline assignment: CDR1 MNHNS and CDR2 SASEGT. DNA for the CDR3: TGTGCCAGCAGTGAGTGGGGGAATCGGGAGCCCCAGCATTTT. Its translation is CASSEWGNREPQHF.

This chain joins TRBV29-1 and TRBJ2-3, with a weak D call TRBD2 (6 bases). There are 13 residues in the CDR3. Looked up from germline, CDR1 is SQVTM and CDR2 is ANQGSEA. Trimming left V 5 bases short and J 1 base short, with 10 bases between. The CDR3 nucleotides read TGCAGCGTTCCGGGACTCGGCACAGATACGCAGTATTTT. This codes for CSVPGLGTDTQYF.

The chain combines TRBV2 with TRBJ2-5; D could derive from TRBD1 or TRBD2 (5 bases each). The CDR3 sequence is 15 residues long. The ends were cut back, 6 bases at V and 4 bases at J, with 18 bases in the middle. CDR1 and CDR2 from the germline V gene are SNHLY and FYNNEI. CDR3 DNA sequence: TGTGCCAGCAGCCTTTTCGGGGCCTGGACAGAGACCCAGTACTTC. Its protein product is CASSLFGAWTETQYF.

Worth noting for this clonotype: The junction shows a germline mismatch at one end, possibly a read error. The J gene is TRBJ2-2, the V gene TRBV11-2; D possibly corresponds to TRBD1 (5 bases). The CDR3 has 16 residues. Germline CDR1 is SGHAT and CDR2 is FQNNGV. The CDR3 nucleotides are TGTGCCAGCAGCGCCCAGGCAGGGTTTAACAACGGGGAGCTGTTTTTT. Protein: CASSAQAGFNNGELFF.

The chain joins TRBV29-1 to TRBJ2-3, with a weak D call TRBD1 (6 bases). CDR1 SQVTM and CDR2 ANQGSEA come from the germline V gene. The CDR3 extends over 15 amino acids. V lost 3 bases and J 4 bases, leaving 17 bases between the germline ends. Written as DNA, the CDR3 is TGCAGCGTTGATAGGGTCAGGGGAATCGCAGATACGCAGTATTTT. It translates to CSVDRVRGIADTQYF.

The chain recombines TRBV28 with TRBJ2-2; 14 bases fit TRBD2. V gave up 8 bases and J gave up 2 bases; unmatched junction bases: 4. This CDR3 is 16 amino acids long. Germline V gives CDR1 MDHEN, CDR2 SYDVKM. CDR3 nucleotide sequence: TGTGCCAGCGGGGGACTAGCGGGAGTTAACACCGGGGAGCTGTTTTTT. Translation gives CASGGLAGVNTGELFF. The complete variable domain, with remaining parts taken from reference TRBV28 and TRBJ2-2, reads DVKVTQSSRYLVKRTGEKVFLECVQDMDHENMFWYRQDPGLGLRLIYFSYDVKMKEKGDIPEGYSVSREKKERFSLILESASTNQTSMYLCASGGLAGVNTGELFFGEGSRLTVL.

The rearrangement links TRBV7-8 to TRBJ1-1, with D possibly TRBD1 on 5 matching bases. The CDR3 sequence is 15 residues long. The germline CDR1 and CDR2 sequences are SGHVS and FQNEAQ. V was cut by 4 bases and J by 7 bases, with 19 bases left in between. The CDR3 is CASSSNYRDSIEAFF. The CDR3 DNA sequence: TGTGCCAGCAGCTCGAACTACCGGGACTCAATTGAAGCTTTCTTT.

The chain combines TRBV4-1 with TRBJ2-1, with a possible D match to TRBD2 (6 bases). CDR3 length: 13 residues. Trimming removed 0 bases at V and 15 bases at J, with 15 bases between. Germline V gene lookup returns CDR1 MGHRA and CDR2 YSYEKL. CDR3 region: CASSQDNSGGLFF. The CDR3 nucleotides read TGCGCCAGCAGCCAAGATAACAGCGGAGGGTTGTTCTTC.

This clonotype turned up a few times. The chain is built from TRBV6-1 and TRBJ2-5; no definite D call. V shed 2 bases and J shed 2 bases, with 15 bases lying between them. The CDR3 has 16 residues. CDR1 is MNHNS, CDR2 SASEGT, per germline. The CDR3 nucleotides read TGTGCCAGCAGTGAAATTAGTGGCGGTCCTCAAGAGACCCAGTACTTC. It is translated as CASSEISGGPQETQYF.

This clonotype appeared a few times. The chain uses TRBV7-9 and TRBJ2-5; TRBD1 is a possible D gene (6 bases). CDR3 length: 15 residues. The germline V gene encodes CDR1 SEHNR and CDR2 FQNEAQ (reference sequence). The V end was cut by 2 bases, the J end by 4 bases, with 14 bases between. The CDR3 DNA reads TGTGCCAGCAGCTTACTCCAGGGGCAGGGAGAGACCCAGTACTTC. This sequence encodes CASSLLQGQGETQYF.

This sequence joins TRBV28 and TRBJ1-1; D possibly corresponds to TRBD1 (5 bases). CDR1 is MDHEN and CDR2 is SYDVKM in the germline V gene. Deletions cut 6 bases from V and 4 bases from J, with 18 bases between. The CDR3 has 15 amino acids. CDR3 DNA sequence: TGTGCCAGCAGCTTACCGGGTCCCGGGACCACTGAAGCTTTCTTT. This encodes CASSLPGPGTTEAFF.